These 32 T cell receptor beta chains came from one sample sequenced in a study of shared clonotypes between healthy human individuals (dated by TCRdb to about 2020). Libraries were prepared through the immunoSEQ multiplex PCR assay. The source is immuneACCESS, and TCRdb retained only in-frame sequences with V and J called. Part of the clones is not carried over; for the studies checked, unresolved V genes explain less than half of this, and the remainder is unexplained. Counted in this sample were a few million clones; approximately 90% of them appeared once. The ten largest account for 0.11% to 0.15% of the sample. The specimen sequenced was naive CD4+ T cells sorted from blood. What this sample's cell subset or site label stands for: CD45RA+ positively selected. These receptors were obtained from a man aged 18 to 35 in good health.

Worth noting for this clone: This CDR3 is also generated by other DNA sequences in the sample. This chain joins TRBV28 and TRBJ1-2; 8 nucleotides match TRBD1. V lost 6 bases and J lost 2; bases outside the gene matches: 2. The CDR3 consists of 13 residues. Germline V gene data show CDR1 as MDHEN and CDR2 as SYDVKM. CDR3 in amino acids: CASRTGANYGYTF. The DNA for the CDR3 is TGTGCCAGCAGGACAGGGGCCAACTATGGCTACACCTTC.

The chain joins TRBV5-5 to TRBJ1-1; D perhaps matches TRBD1 (5 bases). CDR3 length: 14 residues. V shed 5 bases and J shed 4 bases, with 15 bases lying between them. In germline, CDR1 is SGHKS, CDR2 YYEKEE (reference sequence). The CDR3 reads CASRMNRGPTEAFF. The CDR3 DNA follows: TGTGCCAGCAGGATGAACCGGGGCCCCACTGAAGCTTTCTTT.

The genes are TRBV11-2 and TRBJ1-2; no definite D call. V was trimmed by 3 bases and J by 3 bases, leaving 8 bases between them. In germline, CDR1 is SGHAT, CDR2 FQNNGV. This CDR3 has 13 amino acids. The CDR3 is CASSFSGDYGYTF. CDR3 sequence (DNA): TGTGCCAGCAGCTTTAGTGGGGACTATGGCTACACCTTC.

This rearrangement joins TRBV28 to TRBJ1-3; no firm D call. With 10 bases removed from V and 3 bases from J, the gap between germline ends came to 7 bases. From germline, CDR1 is MDHEN and CDR2 SYDVKM. This CDR3 spans 11 amino acids. DNA for the CDR3: TGTGCCACACAGTTTGGAAACACCATATATTTT. Amino acids: CATQFGNTIYF. The full variable domain, in which reference TRBV28 and TRBJ1-3 provide the parts outside the CDR3, is DVKVTQSSRYLVKRTGEKVFLECVQDMDHENMFWYRQDPGLGLRLIYFSYDVKMKEKGDIPEGYSVSREKKERFSLILESASTNQTSMYLCATQFGNTIYFGEGSWLTVV.

The chain couples TRBV6-5 to TRBJ1-6; D gene ambiguous. V lost 6 bases and J 7 bases, leaving 16 bases between the germline ends. The CDR3 covers 15 residues. Germline values: CDR1 MNHEY, CDR2 SVGAGI. In DNA form, the CDR3 reads TGTGCCAGCAGACCAACGACCCCCAGCAATTCACCCCTCCACTTT. It yields the protein CASRPTTPSNSPLHF.

On this clone itself: Other nucleotide sequences in the sample specify the same CDR3. The rearrangement links TRBV18 to TRBJ1-1, with D possibly matching TRBD1 (5 bases). V shed 5 bases and J shed 3 bases, with 10 bases lying between them. Germline assignment: CDR1 KGHSH and CDR2 LQKENI. The CDR3 contains 13 residues. CDR3 loop: CASSGLGDTEAFF. DNA of the CDR3: TGTGCCAGCTCAGGGTTGGGGGACACTGAAGCTTTCTTT.

This clone was picked up a small number of times. The rearrangement joins TRBV5-1 to TRBJ2-7; weak D call: TRBD1 (5 bases). The CDR3 spans 12 residues. Trimming took 4 bases from V and 0 from J, leaving 5 bases between them. Per the germline V gene, CDR1 is SGHRS and CDR2 is YFSETQ. The CDR3 coding sequence is TGCGCCAGCAGCGACAGCTCCTACGAGCAGTACTTC. Translating it yields CASSDSSYEQYF. The whole variable domain, remainder taken from reference TRBV5-1 and TRBJ2-7, is KAGVTQTPRYLIKTRGQQVTLSCSPISGHRSVSWYQQTPGQGLQFLFEYFSETQRNKGNFPGRFSGRQFSNSRSEMNVSTLELGDSALYLCASSDSSYEQYFGPGTRLTVT.

The chain joins TRBV5-1 to TRBJ2-6; TRBD1 aligns across 7 bases. The trim removed 4 bases at V and 0 bases at J, leaving 13 bases unmatched. CDR3 length: 19 amino acids. Germline V gives CDR1 SGHRS, CDR2 YFSETQ. The CDR3 here is CASSGTDRLGFSGANVLTF. The CDR3 coding sequence is TGCGCCAGCAGCGGGACGGACAGGCTCGGCTTCTCTGGGGCCAACGTCCTGACTTTC.

V and J are TRBV5-5 and TRBJ2-6, with D possibly being TRBD1 (5 bases). In germline, CDR1 is SGHKS, CDR2 YYEKEE (reference sequence). Trimming pared 0 bases from V and 2 bases from J, leaving 9 bases between. The CDR3 has 16 amino acids. This CDR3 is CASSLEPGTGANVLTF. The CDR3 nucleotides are TGTGCCAGCAGCTTGGAGCCAGGGACTGGGGCCAACGTCCTGACTTTC.

The chain joins TRBV5-6 to TRBJ2-2; D is unresolved. Trimming took off 6 bases at V and 5 bases at J, with 20 bases between the two ends. Germline CDR1 is SGHDT and CDR2 is YYEEEE. The CDR3 totals 16 residues. The DNA of the CDR3 is TGTGCCAGCAACTTTGCCCCGAGACTGACAACCGGGGAGCTGTTTTTT. This sequence encodes CASNFAPRLTTGELFF.

This chain connects TRBV6-6 to TRBJ1-3; a weak D match, TRBD1 (5 bases). This CDR3 has 14 amino acids. CDR1 and CDR2 (germline): MNHNY, SVGAGI (reference sequence). Trimming took off 6 bases at V and 10 bases at J, with 19 bases between the two ends. The DNA for the CDR3 is TGTGCCAGCAGAGACCCCCCTCTGGAGGGGACCATATATTTT. Protein sequence: CASRDPPLEGTIYF.

The gene calls are TRBV2 and TRBJ2-7, with D uncertain. Per germline, CDR1 SNHLY and CDR2 FYNNEI. The CDR3 runs to 12 residues. V lost 4 bases and J 4 bases, leaving 8 bases between the germline ends. This CDR3 reads CASSGSVYEQYF. Written as DNA, the CDR3 is TGTGCCAGCAGTGGCTCGGTATACGAGCAGTACTTC.

V and J are TRBV2 and TRBJ1-3; D gene ambiguous. Germline CDR1 SNHLY, CDR2 FYNNEI. CDR3 length equals 16 residues. Trimming took off 5 bases at V and 1 base at J, with 15 bases between the two ends. CDR3 loop: CASSYGPTISGNTIYF. The DNA of the CDR3 is TGTGCCAGCAGTTATGGCCCGACTATTTCTGGAAACACCATATATTTT.

On this clone: The same CDR3 also results from other DNA sequences found in this sample. The chain joins TRBV6-5 to TRBJ2-7; 10 bases are a match to TRBD1. Germline V lookup: CDR1 MNHEY, CDR2 SVGAGI. The V and J ends lost 2 bases and 4 bases, in that order; junction bases with no gene match: 2. The CDR3 spans 14 residues. In nucleotides, the CDR3 is TGTGCCAGCAGTTACGGGACAGGGGCGTACGAGCAGTACTTC. Its translation is CASSYGTGAYEQYF.

The genes are TRBV9 and TRBJ2-6; weak D call: TRBD1 (6 bases). The CDR3 has 17 amino acids. The ends were cut back, 0 bases at V and 0 bases at J, with 10 bases in the middle. CDR1 SGDLS and CDR2 YYNGEE come from the germline V gene. CDR3 amino acids: CASSVDRVGSGANVLTF. Here the CDR3 DNA reads TGTGCCAGCAGCGTAGACAGGGTGGGCTCTGGGGCCAACGTCCTGACTTTC.

This clone is a singleton in its sample. This chain links TRBV28 with TRBJ1-3; 10 nucleotides align to TRBD1. J lost 3 bases, V lost 8 bases, and 4 bases had no gene match. Looked up from germline, CDR1 is MDHEN and CDR2 is SYDVKM. This CDR3 is 14 amino acids long. CDR3 region: CASRGTGVGNTIYF. The CDR3 DNA follows: TGTGCCAGCCGGGGGACAGGGGTTGGAAACACCATATATTTT.

The table lists this clone with a count of one. The chain carries TRBV25-1 and TRBJ2-5; 12 nucleotides line up with TRBD2. This CDR3 is built from 15 residues. Germline CDR1 MGHDK, CDR2 SYGVNS. V was pared by 6 bases and J by 4 bases, with 6 bases of the junction left unmatched. The CDR3 DNA reads as TGTGCCAGCAGCCCCCCGGGACTAGCGGGAGAGACCCAGTACTTC. Amino acids: CASSPPGLAGETQYF. The whole variable domain, remainder taken from reference TRBV25-1 and TRBJ2-5, is EADIYQTPRYLVIGTGKKITLECSQTMGHDKMYWYQQDPGMELHLIHYSYGVNSTEKGDLSSESTVSRIRTEHFPLTLESARPSHTSQYLCASSPPGLAGETQYFGPGTRLLVL.

On this clone: The sample holds other DNA sequences that translate to the same CDR3. CDR3 nucleotides: TGTGCCAGTTCCCGGGGAAGGCAAGAGACCCAGTACTTC. This sequence encodes CASSRGRQETQYF. This chain connects TRBV5-6 to TRBJ2-5, with TRBD2 as a possible D gene (5 bases). The CDR3 loop spans 13 amino acids. Per the germline V gene, CDR1 is SGHDT and CDR2 is YYEEEE. Trimming took 8 bases from V and 2 from J, leaving 13 bases between them.

The chain combines TRBV29-1 with TRBJ2-3; tentative D call: TRBD2 (6 bases). The length of the CDR3 is 14 residues. The V gene's germline CDR1 is SQVTM and CDR2 ANQGSEA. Trimming took 5 bases from V and 0 from J, leaving 12 bases between them. CDR3 residues: CSVFGRPSTDTQYF. CDR3 bases: TGCAGCGTTTTCGGGAGACCTAGCACAGATACGCAGTATTTT.

As concerns this clone: The same CDR3 also results from other DNA sequences found in this sample. CDR3 in amino acids: CAWSGGRYEQYF. As DNA, the CDR3 is TGTGCCTGGAGCGGGGGGCGCTACGAGCAGTACTTC. The chain is built from TRBV30 and TRBJ2-7; D is perhaps TRBD2 (7 bases). Germline V gene sequence: CDR1 GTSNPN, CDR2 SVGIG (reference sequence). Trimming removed 3 bases from V and 3 bases from J, with 9 bases in between. This CDR3 contains 12 residues.

This sequence joins TRBV29-1 and TRBJ1-5; 11 bases fit TRBD1. Germline V lookup: CDR1 SQVTM, CDR2 ANQGSEA. V shed 6 bases, J shed 5 bases, and the junction held 3 bases outside the gene matches. CDR3 length: 13 amino acids. In DNA form, the CDR3 reads TGCAGCGTCACGGGACAGGGGGATCAGCCCCAGCATTTT. Protein sequence: CSVTGQGDQPQHF.

There are a few counts of this clone. Other DNA sequences in the same sample also yield this CDR3. The V call is TRBV7-9, the J call TRBJ1-2, with D perhaps matching TRBD1 (6 bases). CDR1 is SEHNR and CDR2 is FQNEAQ in the germline V gene (reference sequence). There are 12 residues in the CDR3. The V and J ends lost 5 bases and 3 bases respectively, with 7 bases between them. CDR3 sequence: CASSRTDYGYTF. CDR3 nucleotides: TGTGCCAGCAGCCGGACAGACTATGGCTACACCTTC. Looking up the rest from reference TRBV7-9 and TRBJ1-2 gives the full variable domain: DTGVSQNPRHKITKRGQNVTFRCDPISEHNRLYWYRQTLGQGPEFLTYFQNEAQLEKSRLLSDRFSAERPKGSFSTLEIQRTEQGDSAMYLCASSRTDYGYTFGSGTRLTVV.

This clone was counted only a few times. The chain employs TRBV28 and TRBJ1-5; tentatively, D is TRBD1 (5 bases). Germline CDR1 MDHEN, CDR2 SYDVKM. The CDR3 totals 14 residues. V was pared by 8 bases and J by 4 bases, with 15 bases between. The CDR3 loop is CASRGTGPNQPQHF. For the CDR3, the DNA is TGTGCCAGCCGAGGAACAGGACCAAATCAGCCCCAGCATTTT.

For this clone: Other DNA sequences in the sample encode the same CDR3. The rearrangement joins TRBV2 to TRBJ1-1; 7 bases fit TRBD1. The ends lost 5 bases at V and 1 base at J; junction bases unmatched: 1. This CDR3 has 13 amino acids. From germline, CDR1 is SNHLY and CDR2 FYNNEI. This chain's CDR3 is CASSRDRNTEAFF. DNA of the CDR3: TGTGCCAGCAGTAGGGACAGGAACACTGAAGCTTTCTTT.

This clone was observed once. This chain links TRBV6-5 with TRBJ1-5; a weak D match, TRBD1 (5 bases). The germline CDR1 and CDR2 sequences are MNHEY and SVGAGI. V was cut by 5 bases and J by 2 bases, with 13 bases left in between. The CDR3 is made up of 15 amino acids. This chain's CDR3 is CASSPGGFGNQPQHF. The CDR3 nucleotides read TGTGCCAGCAGTCCCGGGGGGTTTGGCAATCAGCCCCAGCATTTT.

The chain is built from TRBV11-3 and TRBJ2-7; the D gene is possibly TRBD2 (6 bases). CDR1 and CDR2 from the germline V gene are SGHNT and YENEEA. CDR3 length: 16 residues. Trimming removed 5 bases at V and 6 bases at J, with 23 bases between. For the CDR3, the DNA is TGTGCCAGCAGCCCGAGCCGGGGGTCCCACTACGGCGAGCAGTACTTC. This translates into CASSPSRGSHYGEQYF.

Concerning this clone: Other DNA variants within this sample encode the same CDR3. The chain has TRBV6-4 and TRBJ2-5; possibly TRBD2 for D (5 bases). The length of the CDR3 is 15 residues. The V gene lost 2 bases and the J gene lost 2 bases, with 12 bases spanning the gap. Germline-derived CDR1 and CDR2 are MRHNA and SNTAGT. The CDR3 sequence: CASSDPPSGQETQYF. The CDR3 bases are TGTGCCAGCAGTGACCCGCCCTCGGGACAAGAGACCCAGTACTTC.

Note on this clone: Other nucleotide sequences from this sample produce the same CDR3. The chain uses TRBV6-5 and TRBJ1-5, with D hard to call. The V gene's germline CDR1 is MNHEY and CDR2 SVGAGI. V gave up 6 bases and J gave up 0 bases, with 9 bases separating them. The CDR3 has 14 residues. Written as DNA, the CDR3 is TGTGCCAGCAGCCGTGGGGATAGCAATCAGCCCCAGCATTTT. Amino acid sequence: CASSRGDSNQPQHF.

The chain couples TRBV6-5 to TRBJ2-7; the D is unclear. The V gene's germline CDR1 is MNHEY and CDR2 SVGAGI. Trimming left V 6 bases short and J 5 bases short, with 17 bases between. The CDR3 consists of 14 residues. CDR3 in amino acids: CASRRPAFQDEQYF. In nucleotides, the CDR3 is TGTGCCAGCAGGCGACCCGCGTTTCAGGACGAGCAGTACTTC.

The chain recombines TRBV5-1 with TRBJ2-3; D uncertain. V was pared by 1 base and J by 3 bases, with 9 bases between. Germline CDR1 SGHRS, CDR2 YFSETQ. The CDR3 runs to 14 residues. CDR3 coding DNA: TGCGCCAGCAGCTTGATGCAGGAAACAGATACGCAGTATTTT. Translating it yields CASSLMQETDTQYF.

The rearrangement joins TRBV12-5 to TRBJ1-3; the D gene is possibly TRBD1 (5 bases). Trimming took off 7 bases at V and 2 bases at J, with 12 bases between the two ends. CDR3 length equals 14 residues. In germline, CDR1 is LGHNT, CDR2 FRNRAP. This chain's CDR3 is CASAASGPGNTIYF. CDR3 coding DNA: TGTGCTAGTGCCGCTTCGGGGCCTGGAAACACCATATATTTT.

Comments on this clone: This sample includes further DNA sequences coding for the same CDR3. The V gene is TRBV30, the J gene TRBJ1-1; no definite D call. Germline CDR1 is GTSNPN and CDR2 is SVGIG (reference sequence). The length of the CDR3 is 12 residues. The V end was cut by 5 bases, the J end by 0 bases, with 7 bases between. Here the CDR3 reads CAWGRMNTEAFF. CDR3 nucleotide sequence: TGTGCCTGGGGGCGGATGAACACTGAAGCTTTCTTT.